This T cell receptor beta chain appears in the sequencing data of a study of T cell clones after liver transplantation. About the research overall: TCRbeta sequencing after a pre-transplant mixed lymphocyte reaction identified graft-donor-reactive clones, later tracked in post-transplant blood.

TCRdb's table, derived via immunoSEQ multiplex PCR, lists solely in-frame clones and lacks some. Of fewer than 80,000 clones in the sample, 84% are singletons; the top ten hold 2.1%. The CDR3 loop spans 16 amino acids. The V gene end was trimmed by 3 bases and the J gene end by 5 bases; junction bases not matched to a gene: 8. Germline assignment: CDR1 KGHSH and CDR2 LQKENI. The rearrangement links TRBV18 to TRBJ2-5; TRBD1 aligns across 11 bases. This TCR was recovered from a human patient who received a liver transplant. A share of the T cells may be of graft donor origin. Sample: CD4+ T cells from blood, taken roughly 50 months after liver transplant. CDR3 nucleotide sequence: TGTGCCAGCTCACCGGACAGGGGGCGGCTGGTTGAGACCCAGTACTTC. Amino acids: CASSPDRGRLVETQYF.